A single sample is the source of the 3 T cell receptor beta chains below, sequenced in a study of shared clonotypes between healthy human individuals. This table comes from immunoSEQ multiplex PCR, and its TCRdb copy is limited to in-frame clones, with some not included. The profile shows about 1 million clones, around 75% of them singletons. The sequencing sample was made of memory CD4+ T cells sorted from blood. Noted subset: CD45RA-negative fraction. These TCRs come from a man aged 18 to 30 in good health.

V gene TRBV27 combines with J gene TRBJ2-3; TRBD1 or TRBD2 may be the D gene (6 bases each). The CDR3 spans 17 residues. Deletions cut 2 bases from V and 0 bases from J, with 15 bases between. Germline V gene sequence: CDR1 MNHEY, CDR2 SMNVEV (reference sequence). In DNA, the CDR3 is TGTGCCAGCAGTTTAAGGGGGGCACTATCTAGCACAGATACGCAGTATTTT. It translates to CASSLRGALSSTDTQYF.

The V and J genes are TRBV30 and TRBJ2-1; perhaps TRBD2 as D (5 bases). Germline V CDR1 and CDR2: GTSNPN, SVGIG (reference sequence). The CDR3 is 14 amino acids. The germline V and J ends were trimmed by 4 bases and 3 bases, with 13 bases remaining between them. As DNA, the CDR3 is TGTGCCTGGACCGGAGGTTGGGGCTACAATGAGCAGTTCTTC. It codes for CAWTGGWGYNEQFF.

V and J are TRBV4-2 and TRBJ2-7; no firm D call. Germline V gives CDR1 LGHNA, CDR2 YNFKEQ. V gave up 1 base and J gave up 1 base, with 8 bases separating them. The length of the CDR3 is 14 residues. The CDR3 reads CASSQGKGSYEQYF. The CDR3 DNA reads TGTGCCAGCAGCCAAGGAAAGGGATCCTACGAGCAGTACTTC.